The T cell receptor beta chain described here comes from a study of T cells expressing NK-cell markers. About the study: Sorted CD3+CD56+NKG2C+, CD3+CD56+NKG2C- and CD3+CD56-NKG2C+ T cells provided the TCR beta repertoires.

Study findings and constraints: Roughly 6 donors showed dominant NKG2C+ clonotypes comprising roughly 1.0-7.0% of their CD8+ T cells. These clonotypes, the leaders elsewhere, also led the CD3+CD56-NKG2C+ fraction in a few donors.

The CDR3 totals 15 residues. Germline assignment: CDR1 LGHNA and CDR2 YSLEER. TCRdb reprocessed the 5' RACE reads and reports one entry per CDR3 protein, with no DNA. The table counts about 550,000 distinct CDR3 sequences; approximately 3.6% lies in the top ten. Comment on this clonotype: Its target is not known.

The source material was blood T cells: a sorted CD56 or NKG2C T cell subset, CD4+ or CD8+ T cells, or bulk PBMC T cells (not recorded which). The genes are TRBV4-3 and TRBJ2-4; without DNA, the TCRdb call of TRBD1 cannot be checked. This clonotype was obtained from a man aged 18 to 29 in good health. Here the CDR3 reads CASSRYVQGSNIQYF.